This entry lists 22 T cell receptor beta chains sequenced from one sample in a study of T cell clonotyping in hematopoietic cell transplantation. Profiled with immunoSEQ multiplex PCR; TCRdb holds only in-frame clones, not every one. The sample consists of approximately 30,000 clones, nearly 97% of them appearing once. Material: peripheral blood mononuclear cells. These receptors were collected from a man aged 45 to 65 in good health. Some clones in this sample may be carry-over from other donors' samples.

The chain is built from TRBV4-1 and TRBJ1-1, with D unclear. Trimming removed 1 base at V and 4 bases at J, with 16 bases between. There are 16 residues in the CDR3. CDR1 is MGHRA, CDR2 YSYEKL, per germline. CDR3 amino acids: CASSQVPQTMTTEAFF. The CDR3 DNA sequence: TGCGCCAGCAGCCAAGTCCCACAGACAATGACCACTGAAGCTTTCTTT.

The CDR3 nucleotides read TGTGCCAGTAGACCATGGGGGGAGAGCTCCTACGAGCAGTACTTC. It is translated as CASRPWGESSYEQYF. This chain joins TRBV19 and TRBJ2-7, with D tentatively TRBD2 (6 bases). V lost 6 bases, J lost 0 bases, and 15 bases lay in between. CDR1 LNHDA and CDR2 SQIVND come from the germline V gene (reference sequence). This CDR3 has 15 amino acids.

The rearrangement uses TRBV19 and TRBJ2-7, with TRBD1 matching over 7 bases. V shed 7 bases and J 3 bases; nucleotides not matched to a gene: 9. The CDR3 sequence is 14 residues long. Per the germline V gene, CDR1 is LNHDA and CDR2 is SQIVND (reference sequence). The DNA of the CDR3 is TGTGCCAGTACCCCGGCAGGGGGAGACTACGAGCAGTACTTC. It codes for CASTPAGGDYEQYF.

The J gene is TRBJ1-4, the V gene TRBV7-6, with no clear D. V lost 2 bases and J 2 bases, leaving 18 bases between the germline ends. The CDR3 sequence is 18 residues long. Per the germline V gene, CDR1 is SGHVS and CDR2 is FNYEAQ. The CDR3 here is CASSLLLKRSLTNEKLFF. As DNA, the CDR3 is TGTGCCAGCAGCTTACTCCTAAAAAGATCCTTGACTAATGAAAAACTGTTTTTT.

V is TRBV2 and J is TRBJ1-5; D possibly corresponds to TRBD1 (6 bases). In germline, CDR1 is SNHLY, CDR2 FYNNEI. With 1 base removed from V and 1 base from J, the gap between germline ends came to 8 bases. This CDR3 has 15 residues. CDR3 region: CASSEEGTSNQPQHF. DNA for the CDR3: TGTGCCAGCAGTGAAGAGGGGACAAGCAATCAGCCCCAGCATTTT.

This rearrangement joins TRBV7-9 to TRBJ1-4; TRBD1 might be the D (6 bases). The CDR3 runs to 15 residues. Trimming took 5 bases from V and 1 from J, leaving 11 bases between them. Germline lookup yields CDR1 SEHNR and CDR2 FQNEAQ (reference sequence). The CDR3 loop is CASSTIGGTNEKLFF. The CDR3 nucleotides are TGTGCCAGCAGCACGATAGGGGGAACTAATGAAAAACTGTTTTTT.

The chain recombines TRBV11-2 with TRBJ1-6; TRBD1 aligns across 7 bases. CDR1 and CDR2 from the germline V gene are SGHAT and FQNNGV. The V and J ends lost 3 bases and 6 bases, in that order; junction bases with no gene match: 5. This CDR3 comprises 15 residues. CDR3 sequence reads: CASSFRSGGNSPLHF. Here the CDR3 DNA reads TGTGCCAGCAGCTTTCGGTCAGGGGGTAATTCACCCCTCCACTTT. Variable domain in full (rest from reference TRBV11-2 and TRBJ1-6): EAGVAQSPRYKIIEKRQSVAFWCNPISGHATLYWYQQILGQGPKLLIQFQNNGVVDDSQLPKDRFSAERLKGVDSTLKIQPAKLEDSAVYLCASSFRSGGNSPLHFGNGTRLTVT.

V gene TRBV28 combines with J gene TRBJ1-2; D is undetermined. The CDR3 length is 15 residues. The V and J ends lost 5 bases and 0 bases respectively, with 13 bases between them. The germline CDR1 and CDR2 sequences are MDHEN and SYDVKM. In nucleotides, the CDR3 is TGTGCCAGCAGTGGGCATCCCAACCCTAACTATGGCTACACCTTC. Translation gives CASSGHPNPNYGYTF.

The chain uses TRBV5-3 and TRBJ2-5; no definite D call. TRBV5-3 is classed as an ORF, of uncertain function. The V gene lost 4 bases and the J gene lost 4 bases, with 8 bases spanning the gap. The CDR3 is 12 residues long. CDR3 sequence (DNA): TGTGCCAGAAGCCTATACCCAGAGACCCAGTACTTC. Encoded protein: CARSLYPETQYF.

This sequence joins TRBV7-8 and TRBJ1-5; D unresolved. This CDR3 comprises 12 residues. Germline assignment: CDR1 SGHVS and CDR2 FQNEAQ. V shed 0 bases and J shed 3 bases, with 0 bases lying between them. The chain's CDR3 is CASSLANQPQHF. CDR3 nucleotide sequence: TGTGCCAGCAGCTTAGCCAATCAGCCCCAGCATTTT. The full variable domain, rest sourced from reference TRBV7-8 and TRBJ1-5, is GAGVSQSPRYKVAKRGQDVALRCDPISGHVSLFWYQQALGQGPEFLTYFQNEAQLDKSGLPSDRFFAERPEGSVSTLKIQRTQQEDSAVYLCASSLANQPQHFGDGTRLSIL.

V gene TRBV7-2 combines with J gene TRBJ1-6; possible D gene TRBD1, 6 bases. Trimming cost V 5 bases and J 9 bases, with 14 bases left between them. The germline V gene has CDR1 SGHTA and CDR2 FQGNSA. CDR3 length: 14 amino acids. The CDR3 here is CASSEGTSGSPLHF. The CDR3 DNA is TGTGCCAGCAGCGAAGGGACATCTGGTTCACCCCTCCACTTT.

This chain uses TRBV29-1 with TRBJ1-5; D is possibly TRBD1 (6 bases). Trimming removed 6 bases at V and 3 bases at J, with 12 bases between. The CDR3 has 13 residues. The germline V gene has CDR1 SQVTM and CDR2 ANQGSEA. CDR3 bases: TGCAGCGTCGTGGACAGTTTCAATCAGCCCCAGCATTTT. As protein: CSVVDSFNQPQHF.

The chain has TRBV30 and TRBJ1-6; D is ambiguous. V was cut by 3 bases and J by 7 bases, with 16 bases left in between. Germline V gene lookup returns CDR1 GTSNPN and CDR2 SVGIG (reference sequence). The CDR3 is 15 residues long. The CDR3 nucleotides are TGTGCCTGGAGCGACCCCCGTGGGCTCAATTCACCCCTCCACTTT. Amino acid sequence: CAWSDPRGLNSPLHF. Full variable domain (remainder filled in from reference TRBV30 and TRBJ1-6): SQTIHQWPATLVQPVGSPLSLECTVEGTSNPNLYWYRQAAGRGLQLLFYSVGIGQISSEVPQNLSASRPQDRQFILSSKKLLLSDSGFYLCAWSDPRGLNSPLHFGNGTRLTVT.

V gene TRBV4-3 combines with J gene TRBJ2-3; 12 bases fit TRBD2. The CDR3 runs to 17 residues. Germline V gives CDR1 LGHNA, CDR2 YSLEER. V dropped 4 bases and J dropped 4; count of bases not matched to a gene: 9. The CDR3 bases are TGCGCCAGCAGCCCTGAAGGACTAGCGGGGAGTCCAGATACGCAGTATTTT. It codes for CASSPEGLAGSPDTQYF.

The J gene is TRBJ1-1, the V gene TRBV19; D perhaps matches TRBD1 (5 bases). This CDR3 is 14 amino acids long. The germline CDR1 and CDR2 sequences are LNHDA and SQIVND (reference sequence). The ends were cut back, 2 bases at V and 1 base at J, with 8 bases in the middle. CDR3 sequence (DNA): TGTGCCAGTAGTATATGGGGGGGGAACACTGAAGCTTTCTTT. It yields the protein CASSIWGGNTEAFF.

The chain links TRBV5-1 to TRBJ2-5; 8 nucleotides align to TRBD2. Germline V gives CDR1 SGHRS, CDR2 YFSETQ. J gave up 1 base and V 6 bases, and 5 bases lay outside the gene matches. CDR3 length: 14 amino acids. CDR3 nucleotides: TGCGCCAGCATGGCGGGGGGTGGCCAAGAGACCCAGTACTTC. This gives the protein CASMAGGGQETQYF.

V is TRBV5-4 and J is TRBJ1-1, with 9 nucleotides matching TRBD1. Germline CDR1 reads SGHNT; CDR2 reads YYREEE (reference sequence). The V and J ends lost 4 bases and 4 bases, in that order; junction bases with no gene match: 14. This CDR3 contains 17 residues. The CDR3 DNA reads as TGTGCCAGCAGCCCAGACGGGACAGGGAGTCGGAGCACTGAAGCTTTCTTT. It specifies CASSPDGTGSRSTEAFF.

Here the CDR3 reads CAWRGGGTEAFF. CDR3 nucleotides: TGTGCCTGGAGAGGGGGGGGGACTGAAGCTTTCTTT. This chain uses TRBV30 with TRBJ1-1; a possible D gene is TRBD1 (6 bases). V lost 3 bases and J 5 bases, leaving 10 bases between the germline ends. Germline V gives CDR1 GTSNPN, CDR2 SVGIG (reference sequence). CDR3 length: 12 amino acids.

This chain links TRBV21-1 with TRBJ2-2; the D call TRBD1 from the table was never checked on the DNA. TRBV21-1 constitutes a pseudogene. This CDR3 has 15 residues. CDR3 residues: CASNRQGTNTGELFF. The CDR3 DNA is TGTGCCAGCAACCGACAGGGAACAAACACCGGGGAGCTGTTTTTT.

This chain joins TRBV6-1 and TRBJ2-3; the match to TRBD2 covers 9 bases. CDR3 length equals 17 residues. Germline lookup yields CDR1 MNHNS and CDR2 SASEGT. J lost 1 base, V lost 1 base, and 6 bases had no gene match. The CDR3 sequence is CASSEGASGDRTDTQYF. For the CDR3, the DNA is TGTGCCAGCAGTGAAGGGGCTAGCGGGGATCGCACAGATACGCAGTATTTT.

The chain combines TRBV5-4 with TRBJ1-2; 7 nucleotides align to TRBD1. CDR3 size: 14 residues. The V gene end was trimmed by 2 bases and the J gene end by 8 bases; junction bases not matched to a gene: 9. Germline lookup yields CDR1 SGHNT and CDR2 YYREEE (reference sequence). CDR3 loop: CASSLTGTENGYTF. The CDR3 DNA reads TGTGCCAGCAGCTTAACCGGGACAGAGAACGGCTACACCTTC. The full variable domain, its missing parts supplied by reference TRBV5-4 and TRBJ1-2, is ETGVTQSPTHLIKTRGQQVTLRCSSQSGHNTVSWYQQALGQGPQFIFQYYREEENGRGNFPPRFSGLQFPNYSSELNVNALELDDSALYLCASSLTGTENGYTFGSGTRLTVV.

The genes are TRBV19 and TRBJ1-5; TRBD1 matches at 7 bases. Trimming at V came to 6 bases and at J to 3 bases, leaving 8 bases not matched to a gene. CDR1 is LNHDA, CDR2 SQIVND, per germline (reference sequence). The CDR3 runs to 15 residues. DNA for the CDR3: TGTGCCAGTAGCCTAGGGGGCGAAATCAATCAGCCCCAGCATTTT. This encodes CASSLGGEINQPQHF.